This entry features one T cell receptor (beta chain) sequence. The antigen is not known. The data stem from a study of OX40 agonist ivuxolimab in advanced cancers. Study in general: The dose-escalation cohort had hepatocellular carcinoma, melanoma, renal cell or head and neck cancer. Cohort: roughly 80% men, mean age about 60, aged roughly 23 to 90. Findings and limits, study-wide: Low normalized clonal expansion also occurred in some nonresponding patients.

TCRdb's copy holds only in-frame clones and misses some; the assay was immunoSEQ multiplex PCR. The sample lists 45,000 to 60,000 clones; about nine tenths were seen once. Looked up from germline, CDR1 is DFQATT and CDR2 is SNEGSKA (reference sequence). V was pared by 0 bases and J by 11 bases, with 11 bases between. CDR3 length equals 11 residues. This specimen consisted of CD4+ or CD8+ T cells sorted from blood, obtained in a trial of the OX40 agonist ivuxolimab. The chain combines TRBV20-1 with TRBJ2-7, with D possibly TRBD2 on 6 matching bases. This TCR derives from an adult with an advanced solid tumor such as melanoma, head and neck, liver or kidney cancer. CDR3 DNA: TGCAGTGCTAGAGATGGGGGGAGCGAGTACTTC. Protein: CSARDGGSEYF.